This T cell receptor beta chain was sequenced during a study of blood T cell repertoires in COVID-19. Across the whole study: The United States, Italy and Spain were the sources of the acute and convalescent COVID-19 samples. PBMCs, B-cell-depleted T cells, or T cells were the source of the cDNA or gDNA that made up the material.

This clone appeared a few times. The authors' processing: Amplified reference gene primers provided the basis for estimating nucleated cell counts. Produced via immunoSEQ multiplex PCR; TCRdb's table is partial and in-frame only. V and J calls and clone size come straight from that table; D and trimming were deduced from the DNA. The sample lists about 76,000 clones, roughly 89% occurring once. Sequencing was carried out using peripheral blood. This receptor was identified in a man aged 30-40 years with acute or convalescent COVID-19.

This chain's CDR3 is CASSVQGAIGNTIYF. DNA for the CDR3: TGTGCCAGCAGTGTACAGGGGGCTATTGGAAACACCATATATTTT. This chain connects TRBV28 to TRBJ1-3; 9 nucleotides agree with TRBD1. The junction had 5 bases not matched to a gene; V was cut back by 5 bases and J by 3 bases. Germline V lookup: CDR1 MDHEN, CDR2 SYDVKM. CDR3 length: 15 amino acids.